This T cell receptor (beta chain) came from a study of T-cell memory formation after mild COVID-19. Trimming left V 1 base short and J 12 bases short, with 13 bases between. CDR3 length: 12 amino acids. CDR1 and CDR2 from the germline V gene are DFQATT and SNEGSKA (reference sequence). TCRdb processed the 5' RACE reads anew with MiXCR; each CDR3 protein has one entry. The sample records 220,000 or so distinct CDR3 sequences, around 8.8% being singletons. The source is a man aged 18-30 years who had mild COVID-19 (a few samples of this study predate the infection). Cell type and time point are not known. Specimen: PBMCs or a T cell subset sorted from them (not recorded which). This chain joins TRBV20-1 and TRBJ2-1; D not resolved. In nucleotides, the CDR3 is TGCAGTGCTAGAGGCGAGGCCTACGGGCAGTTCTTC. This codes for CSARGEAYGQFF.